This TCR beta chain was obtained from a study of molecular identifiers for immune sequencing clone quantification. A note on this clonotype: The target antigen is unknown.

Libraries for naive CD8 T cells, which were made from about 20,000 to 1,000,000 sorted cells, drew on 10%, 30% or 50% of the RNA. Overall study findings and caveats: Clones that exceeded 20 RNA copies held over 97% of effector molecules, yet under 1% in naive cells.

V gave up 1 base and J gave up 3 bases, with 7 bases separating them. Germline V gene sequence: CDR1 SEHNR, CDR2 FQNEAQ (reference sequence). The CDR3 is 14 residues long. Library preparation followed earlier protocols using designated TCR primers. TCRdb reprocessed the PCR reads via MiXCR and lists one record per CDR3 protein. The sample has a few hundred thousand distinct CDR3 sequences, under 25% seen once. This chain joins TRBV7-9 and TRBJ1-5, with D possibly being TRBD1 (5 bases). Specimen: naive CD8+ T cells from blood, with Jurkat cell RNA spiked in. Subset in this sample: FACS-sorted CD8+CD4-CCR7+CD45RA+ naive T cells. This TCR came from a human donor in good health. Some libraries in this study had Jurkat cell RNA spiked in. The CDR3 nucleotides read TGTGCCAGCAGCTTAGACAGGATCAATCAGCCCCAGCATTTT. It translates to CASSLDRINQPQHF.